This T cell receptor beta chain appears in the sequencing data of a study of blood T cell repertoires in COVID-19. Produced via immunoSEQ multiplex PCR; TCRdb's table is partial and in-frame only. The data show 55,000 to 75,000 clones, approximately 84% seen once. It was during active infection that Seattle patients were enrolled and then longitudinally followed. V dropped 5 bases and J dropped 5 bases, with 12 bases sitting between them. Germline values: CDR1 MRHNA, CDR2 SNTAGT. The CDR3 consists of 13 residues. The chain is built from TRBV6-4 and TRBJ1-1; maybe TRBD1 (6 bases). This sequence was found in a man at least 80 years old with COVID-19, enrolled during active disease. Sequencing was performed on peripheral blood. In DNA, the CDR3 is TGTGCCAGCAGTCAGGGAGGGGGGACTGAAGCTTTCTTT. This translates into CASSQGGGTEAFF.